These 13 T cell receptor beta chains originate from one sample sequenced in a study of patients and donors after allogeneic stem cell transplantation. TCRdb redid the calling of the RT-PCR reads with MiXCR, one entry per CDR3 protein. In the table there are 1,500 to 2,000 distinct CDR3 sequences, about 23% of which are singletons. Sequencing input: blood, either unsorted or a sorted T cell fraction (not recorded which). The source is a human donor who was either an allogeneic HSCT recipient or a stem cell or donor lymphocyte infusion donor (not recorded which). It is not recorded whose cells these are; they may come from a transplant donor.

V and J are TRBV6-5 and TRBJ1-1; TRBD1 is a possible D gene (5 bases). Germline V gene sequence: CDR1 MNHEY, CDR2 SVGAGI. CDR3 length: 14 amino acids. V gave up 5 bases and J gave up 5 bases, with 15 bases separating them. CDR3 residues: CASSTDTWGTEAFF. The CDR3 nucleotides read TGTGCCAGCAGTACGGACACTTGGGGGACTGAAGCTTTCTTT.

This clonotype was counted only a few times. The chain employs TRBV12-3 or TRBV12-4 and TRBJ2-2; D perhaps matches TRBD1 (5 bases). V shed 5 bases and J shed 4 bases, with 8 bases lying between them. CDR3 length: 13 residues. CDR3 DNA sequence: TGTGCCAGCAGTACACAGGTCACCGGGGAGCTGTTTTTT. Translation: CASSTQVTGELFF.

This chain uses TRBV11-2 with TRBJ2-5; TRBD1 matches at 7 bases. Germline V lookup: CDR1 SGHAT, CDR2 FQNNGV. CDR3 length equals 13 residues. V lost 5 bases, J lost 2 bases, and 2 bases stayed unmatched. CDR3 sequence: CASSTDRQETQYF. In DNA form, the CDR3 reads TGTGCCAGCAGCACGGACAGGCAAGAGACCCAGTACTTC.

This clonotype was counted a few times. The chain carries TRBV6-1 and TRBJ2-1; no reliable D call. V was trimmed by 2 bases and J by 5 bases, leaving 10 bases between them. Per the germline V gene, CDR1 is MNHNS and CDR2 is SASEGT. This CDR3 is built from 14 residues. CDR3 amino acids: CASSEISHNNEQFF. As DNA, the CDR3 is TGTGCCAGCAGTGAAATTAGCCACAACAATGAGCAGTTCTTC.

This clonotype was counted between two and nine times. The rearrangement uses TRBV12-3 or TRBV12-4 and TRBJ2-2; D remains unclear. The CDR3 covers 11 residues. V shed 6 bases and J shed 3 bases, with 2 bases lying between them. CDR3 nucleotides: TGTGCCAGCAGAGACACCGGGGAGCTGTTTTTT. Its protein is CASRDTGELFF.

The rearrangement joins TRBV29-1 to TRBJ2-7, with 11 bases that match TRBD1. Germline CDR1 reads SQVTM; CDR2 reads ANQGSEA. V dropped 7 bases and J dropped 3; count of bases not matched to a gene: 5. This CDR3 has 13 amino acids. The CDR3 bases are TGCAGCGCCTACGGGACAGGGGGCTACGAGCAGTACTTC. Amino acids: CSAYGTGGYEQYF.

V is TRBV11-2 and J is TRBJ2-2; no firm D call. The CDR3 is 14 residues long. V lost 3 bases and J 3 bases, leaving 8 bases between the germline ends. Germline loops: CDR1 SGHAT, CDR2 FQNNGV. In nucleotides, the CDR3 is TGTGCCAGCAGCTTGGGAACGGACACCGGGGAGCTGTTTTTT. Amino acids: CASSLGTDTGELFF.

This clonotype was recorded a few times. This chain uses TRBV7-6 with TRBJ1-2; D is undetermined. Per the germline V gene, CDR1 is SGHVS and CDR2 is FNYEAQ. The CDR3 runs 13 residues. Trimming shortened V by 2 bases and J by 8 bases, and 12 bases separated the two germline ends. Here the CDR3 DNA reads TGTGCCAGCAGCTTAATGCGTGATGGGGGCTACACCTTC. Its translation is CASSLMRDGGYTF.

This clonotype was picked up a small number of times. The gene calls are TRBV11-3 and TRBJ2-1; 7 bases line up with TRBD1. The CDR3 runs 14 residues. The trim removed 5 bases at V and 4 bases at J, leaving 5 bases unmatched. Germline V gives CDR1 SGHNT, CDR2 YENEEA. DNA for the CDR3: TGTGCCAGCAGCACTGGGACAGAGTACAATGAGCAGTTCTTC. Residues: CASSTGTEYNEQFF.

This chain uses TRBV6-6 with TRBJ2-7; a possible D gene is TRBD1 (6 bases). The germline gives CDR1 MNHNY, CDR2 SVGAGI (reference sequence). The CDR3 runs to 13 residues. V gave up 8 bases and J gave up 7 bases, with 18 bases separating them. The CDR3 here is CASGPTGMGEQYF. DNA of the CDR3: TGTGCCAGCGGACCCACAGGGATGGGGGAGCAGTACTTC.

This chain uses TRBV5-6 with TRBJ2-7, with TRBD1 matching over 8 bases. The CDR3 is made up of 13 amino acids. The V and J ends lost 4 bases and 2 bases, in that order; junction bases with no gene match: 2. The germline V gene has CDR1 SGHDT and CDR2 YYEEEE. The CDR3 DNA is TGTGCCAGCAGCAGACAGGGGACCTACGAGCAGTACTTC. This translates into CASSRQGTYEQYF.

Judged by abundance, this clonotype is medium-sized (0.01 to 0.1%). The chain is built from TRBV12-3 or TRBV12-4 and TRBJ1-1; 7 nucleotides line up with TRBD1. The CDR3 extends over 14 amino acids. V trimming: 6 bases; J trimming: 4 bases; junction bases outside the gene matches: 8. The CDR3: CASRRTGMGTEAFF. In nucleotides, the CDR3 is TGTGCCAGCAGACGGACAGGTATGGGCACTGAAGCTTTCTTT.

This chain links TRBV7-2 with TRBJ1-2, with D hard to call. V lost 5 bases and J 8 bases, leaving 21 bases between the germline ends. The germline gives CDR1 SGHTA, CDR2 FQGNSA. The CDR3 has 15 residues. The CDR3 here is CASSPIVARSWGYTF. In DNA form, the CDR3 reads TGTGCCAGCAGCCCCATAGTGGCAAGGAGCTGGGGCTACACCTTC.